Detailed here is one TCR beta chain. The antigen is undetermined. The source of the sample is a study of T cells in Graves' hyperthyroidism and ophthalmopathy. Findings and limits, study-wide: In the blood, most expanded thyroid clonotypes above 0.001 appeared as well.

V was trimmed by 5 bases and J by 6 bases, leaving 16 bases between them. The CDR3 runs to 14 residues. Germline loops: CDR1 LNHDA, CDR2 SQIVND (reference sequence). RNA transcripts were the template for amplifying TCR beta CDR3 regions. HTBI primers were the set used in a first-round RT-PCR of the TCR CDR3. TCRdb used MiXCR to reprocess the multiplex PCR reads, holding one entry per CDR3 protein. The data hold approximately 590,000 distinct CDR3 sequences, with 15% to 19% observed a single time. Sequencing was performed on blood. The sequence was obtained from a woman aged 25-40 years with Graves' hyperthyroidism. The gene calls are TRBV19 and TRBJ1-2; the D is unclear. The CDR3 nucleotides are TGTGCCAGTAGTCCGGGATCCCGGAGGGATGGCTACACCTTC. Translated: CASSPGSRRDGYTF.